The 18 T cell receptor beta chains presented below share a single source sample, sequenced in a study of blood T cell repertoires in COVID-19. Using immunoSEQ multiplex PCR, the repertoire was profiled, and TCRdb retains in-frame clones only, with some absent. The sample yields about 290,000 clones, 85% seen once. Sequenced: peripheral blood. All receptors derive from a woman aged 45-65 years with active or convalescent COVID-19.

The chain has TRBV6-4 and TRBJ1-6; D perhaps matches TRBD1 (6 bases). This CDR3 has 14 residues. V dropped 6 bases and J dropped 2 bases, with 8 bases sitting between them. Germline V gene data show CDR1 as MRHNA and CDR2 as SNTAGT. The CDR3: CASRGAAYNSPLHF. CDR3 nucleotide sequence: TGTGCCAGCAGGGGGGCCGCCTATAATTCACCCCTCCACTTT.

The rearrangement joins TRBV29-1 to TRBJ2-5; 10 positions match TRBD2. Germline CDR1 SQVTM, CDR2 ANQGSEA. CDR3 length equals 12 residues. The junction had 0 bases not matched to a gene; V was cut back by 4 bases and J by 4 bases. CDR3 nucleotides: TGCAGCGTTGCTAGCGGGGGAGAGACCCAGTACTTC. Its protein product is CSVASGGETQYF.

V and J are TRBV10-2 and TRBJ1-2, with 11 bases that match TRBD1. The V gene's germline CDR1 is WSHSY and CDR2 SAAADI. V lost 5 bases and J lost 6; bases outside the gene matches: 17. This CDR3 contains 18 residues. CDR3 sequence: CASSYFRAPGTGGDGYTF. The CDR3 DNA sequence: TGCGCCAGCAGTTACTTTCGGGCCCCCGGGACAGGGGGTGATGGCTACACCTTC.

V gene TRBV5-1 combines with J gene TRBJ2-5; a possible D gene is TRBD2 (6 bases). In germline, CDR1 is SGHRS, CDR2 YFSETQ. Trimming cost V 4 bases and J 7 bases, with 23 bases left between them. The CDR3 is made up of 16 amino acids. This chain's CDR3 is CASSPGGAGGGGTQYF. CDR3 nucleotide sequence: TGCGCCAGCAGCCCAGGCGGGGCAGGAGGAGGCGGGACCCAGTACTTC.

The CDR3 nucleotides are TGTGCCAGCAGCACCGGGACTAGCGTTGTCACAGATACGCAGTATTTT. Translating gives CASSTGTSVVTDTQYF. The chain links TRBV7-9 to TRBJ2-3, with TRBD2 matching over 10 bases. This CDR3 comprises 16 residues. Germline lookup yields CDR1 SEHNR and CDR2 FQNEAQ (reference sequence). Unmatched junction bases numbered 7, after V lost 5 bases and J lost 2 bases.

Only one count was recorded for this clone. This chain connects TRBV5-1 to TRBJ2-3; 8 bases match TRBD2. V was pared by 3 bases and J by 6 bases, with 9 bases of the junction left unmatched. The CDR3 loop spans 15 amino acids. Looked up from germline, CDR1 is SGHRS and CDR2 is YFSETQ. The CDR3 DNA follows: TGCGCCAGCAGCTCGCTCCGCGGGGGGTCGGATACGCAGTATTTT. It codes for CASSSLRGGSDTQYF.

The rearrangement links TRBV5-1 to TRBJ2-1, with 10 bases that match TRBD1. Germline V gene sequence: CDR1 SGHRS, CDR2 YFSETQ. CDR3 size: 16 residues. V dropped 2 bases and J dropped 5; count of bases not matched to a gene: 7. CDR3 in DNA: TGCGCCAGCAGCTTCGCCGGGACAGGGGTAAACAATGAGCAGTTCTTC. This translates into CASSFAGTGVNNEQFF. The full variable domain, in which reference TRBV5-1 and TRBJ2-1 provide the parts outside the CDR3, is KAGVTQTPRYLIKTRGQQVTLSCSPISGHRSVSWYQQTPGQGLQFLFEYFSETQRNKGNFPGRFSGRQFSNSRSEMNVSTLELGDSALYLCASSFAGTGVNNEQFFGPGTRLTVL.

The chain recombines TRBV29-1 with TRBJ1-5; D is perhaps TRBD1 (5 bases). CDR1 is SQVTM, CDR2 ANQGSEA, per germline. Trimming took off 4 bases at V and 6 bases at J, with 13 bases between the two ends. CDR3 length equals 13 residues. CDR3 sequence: CSVGGGFGQPQHF. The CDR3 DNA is TGCAGCGTTGGGGGGGGTTTCGGTCAGCCCCAGCATTTT.

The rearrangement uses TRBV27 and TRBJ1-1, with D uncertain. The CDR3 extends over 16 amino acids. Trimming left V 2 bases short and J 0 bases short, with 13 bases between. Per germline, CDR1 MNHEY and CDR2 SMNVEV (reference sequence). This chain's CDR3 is CASSLGSGNVNTEAFF. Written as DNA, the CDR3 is TGTGCCAGCAGTTTAGGGTCCGGGAATGTGAACACTGAAGCTTTCTTT.

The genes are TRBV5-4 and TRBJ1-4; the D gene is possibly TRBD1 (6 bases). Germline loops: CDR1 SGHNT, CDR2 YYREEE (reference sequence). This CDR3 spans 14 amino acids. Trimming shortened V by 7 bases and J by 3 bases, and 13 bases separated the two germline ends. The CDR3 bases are TGTGCCAGCTCCTTACAGGGACCTAATGAAAAACTGTTTTTT. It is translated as CASSLQGPNEKLFF.

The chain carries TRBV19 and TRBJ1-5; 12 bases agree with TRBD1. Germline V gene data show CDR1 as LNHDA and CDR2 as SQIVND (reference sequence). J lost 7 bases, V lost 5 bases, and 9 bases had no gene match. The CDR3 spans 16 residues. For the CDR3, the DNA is TGTGCCAGTAGTTCCGCGGGACAGGGGGCGCGGCAGCCCCAGCATTTT. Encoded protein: CASSSAGQGARQPQHF.

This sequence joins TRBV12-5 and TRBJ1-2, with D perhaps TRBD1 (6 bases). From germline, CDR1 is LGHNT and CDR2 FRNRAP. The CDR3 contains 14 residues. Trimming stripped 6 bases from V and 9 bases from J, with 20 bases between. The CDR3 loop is CASGFRGSYGRYTF. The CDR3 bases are TGTGCTAGTGGCTTCAGGGGCAGCTATGGACGCTACACCTTC.

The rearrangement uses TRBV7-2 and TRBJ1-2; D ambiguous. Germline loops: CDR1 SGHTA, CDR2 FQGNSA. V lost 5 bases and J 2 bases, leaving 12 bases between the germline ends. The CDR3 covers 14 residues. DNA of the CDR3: TGTGCCAGCAGCCCCGGCGGAGGAAACTATGGCTACACCTTC. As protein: CASSPGGGNYGYTF.

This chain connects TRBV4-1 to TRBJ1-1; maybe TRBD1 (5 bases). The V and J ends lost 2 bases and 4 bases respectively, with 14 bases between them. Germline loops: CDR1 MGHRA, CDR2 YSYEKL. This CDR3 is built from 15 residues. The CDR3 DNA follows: TGCGCCAGCAGCCAATTTGGACGTAGGGGCACTGAAGCTTTCTTT. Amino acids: CASSQFGRRGTEAFF.

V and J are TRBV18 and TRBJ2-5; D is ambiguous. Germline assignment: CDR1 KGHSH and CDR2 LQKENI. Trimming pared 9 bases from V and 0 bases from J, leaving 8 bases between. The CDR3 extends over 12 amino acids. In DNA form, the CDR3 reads TGTGCCAGTTCGGTGTACCAAGAGACCCAGTACTTC. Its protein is CASSVYQETQYF.

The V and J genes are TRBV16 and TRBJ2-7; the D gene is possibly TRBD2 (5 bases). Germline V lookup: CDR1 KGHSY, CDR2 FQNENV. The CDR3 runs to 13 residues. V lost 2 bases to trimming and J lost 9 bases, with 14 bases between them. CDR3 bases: TGTGCCAGCAGCCAAGGCGGGCAGATAGGGCAGTACTTC. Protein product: CASSQGGQIGQYF.

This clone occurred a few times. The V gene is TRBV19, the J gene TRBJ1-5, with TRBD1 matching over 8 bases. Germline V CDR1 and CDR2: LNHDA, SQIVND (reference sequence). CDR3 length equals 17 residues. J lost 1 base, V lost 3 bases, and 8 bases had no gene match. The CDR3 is CASSIMAGGRSNQPQHF. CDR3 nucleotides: TGTGCCAGTAGTATCATGGCAGGGGGCAGGAGCAATCAGCCCCAGCATTTT. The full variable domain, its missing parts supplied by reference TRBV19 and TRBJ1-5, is DGGITQSPKYLFRKEGQNVTLSCEQNLNHDAMYWYRQDPGQGLRLIYYSQIVNDFQKGDIAEGYSVSREKKESFPLTVTSAQKNPTAFYLCASSIMAGGRSNQPQHFGDGTRLSIL.

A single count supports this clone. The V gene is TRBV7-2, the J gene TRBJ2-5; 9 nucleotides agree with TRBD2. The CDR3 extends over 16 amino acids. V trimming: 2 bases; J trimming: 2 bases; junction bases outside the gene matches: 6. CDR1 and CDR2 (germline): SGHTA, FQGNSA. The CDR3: CASSLFAGGVQETQYF. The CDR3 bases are TGTGCCAGCAGCTTATTTGCGGGGGGGGTACAAGAGACCCAGTACTTC.